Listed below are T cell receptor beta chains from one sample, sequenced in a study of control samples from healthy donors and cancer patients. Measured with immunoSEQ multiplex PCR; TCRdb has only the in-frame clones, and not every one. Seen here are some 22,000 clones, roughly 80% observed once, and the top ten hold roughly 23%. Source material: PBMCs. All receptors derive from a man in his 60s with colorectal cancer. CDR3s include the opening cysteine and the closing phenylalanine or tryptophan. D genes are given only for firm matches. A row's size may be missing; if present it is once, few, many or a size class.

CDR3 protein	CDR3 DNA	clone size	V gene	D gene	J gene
CASSLVGTSGGAYNEQFF	TGTGCCAGCAGCTTAGTAGGGACTAGCGGGGGGGCCTACAATGAGCAGTTCTTC	few	TRBV11-2	TRBD2	TRBJ2-1
CASSTRPSEQYF	TGTGCCAGTAGTACAAGACCATCCGAGCAGTACTTC	NA	TRBV19	NA	TRBJ2-7
CASSQGGETRGGDEQFF	TGTGCCAGCAGCCAAGGAGGGGAGACTAGGGGAGGCGATGAGCAGTTCTTC	NA	TRBV3-1/TRBV3-2	NA	TRBJ2-1
CASTPVSGGYNEQFF	TGTGCCAGCACCCCGGTTAGCGGGGGCTACAATGAGCAGTTCTTC	NA	TRBV3-1/TRBV3-2	TRBD2	TRBJ2-1
CASSLEAGANYGYTF	TGTGCCAGCAGCTTGGAGGCAGGGGCGAACTATGGCTACACCTTC	few	TRBV5-5	NA	TRBJ1-2
CASSLASAVSGNTIYF	TGTGCCAGCAGCTTAGCGTCGGCAGTCTCTGGAAACACCATATATTTT	NA	TRBV7-2	NA	TRBJ1-3
CASRPSTGGRPDTEAFF	TGTGCCAGCAGACCCTCGACGGGGGGGCGGCCCGACACTGAAGCTTTCTTT	NA	TRBV3-1/TRBV3-2	NA	TRBJ1-1
CASSPGTAHDEKLFF	TGTGCCAGCAGCCCTGGGACAGCGCATGATGAAAAACTGTTTTTT	NA	TRBV11-2	TRBD1	TRBJ1-4
CASSLVGQPNNEQFF	TGTGCCAGCAGCTTGGTGGGACAACCAAACAATGAGCAGTTCTTC	once	TRBV5-4	NA	TRBJ2-1
CAGSGPGTNTDTQYF	TGCGCCGGCAGTGGGCCGGGGACCAACACAGATACGCAGTATTTT	NA	TRBV23-1	NA	TRBJ2-3
CAWRILGGALTGANVLTF	TGTGCCTGGAGGATCCTCGGGGGAGCCCTCACTGGGGCCAACGTCCTGACTTTC	NA	TRBV30	NA	TRBJ2-6
CASKGSYTGELFF	TGTGCCAGCAAAGGTAGTTACACCGGGGAGCTGTTTTTT	NA	TRBV2	NA	TRBJ2-2
CASSPQPYEQYF	TGTGCCAGCAGTCCTCAGCCCTACGAGCAGTACTTC	NA	TRBV6-5	NA	TRBJ2-7
CASSLRGLSTEAFF	TGTGCCAGCAGCCTCAGGGGGCTGAGCACTGAAGCTTTCTTT	NA	TRBV7-9	TRBD1	TRBJ1-1
CATSFSGNTEAFF	TGTGCCACCAGTTTTTCAGGGAACACTGAAGCTTTCTTT	NA	TRBV24-1	NA	TRBJ1-1
CASAFREGDGYTF	TGTGCCAGCGCGTTTAGGGAAGGAGATGGCTACACCTTC	NA	TRBV18	NA	TRBJ1-2
CAWRGQGNTGELFF	TGTGCCTGGAGGGGACAGGGGAACACCGGGGAGCTGTTTTTT	NA	TRBV30	TRBD1	TRBJ2-2
CASSLDPGNGFPNYGYTF	TGCGCCAGCAGCTTGGACCCAGGCAATGGGTTTCCTAACTATGGCTACACCTTC	NA	TRBV5-1	NA	TRBJ1-2
CSVPGNTEAFF	TGCAGCGTTCCGGGTAACACTGAAGCTTTCTTT	NA	TRBV29-1	NA	TRBJ1-1
CASSLGGFTGELFF	TGTGCCAGCAGCTTAGGCGGGTTTACCGGGGAGCTGTTTTTT	NA	TRBV7-2	NA	TRBJ2-2
CASSYLTASGNTIYF	TGTGCCAGCAGTTACCTAACCGCCTCTGGAAACACCATATATTTT	NA	TRBV6-2/TRBV6-3	NA	TRBJ1-3
CASSVRDTGELFF	TGTGCCAGCAGCGTAAGGGACACCGGGGAGCTGTTTTTT	NA	TRBV9	NA	TRBJ2-2
CASSTHSSYEQYF	TGTGCCAGTAGTACTCATAGCTCCTACGAGCAGTACTTC	few	TRBV19	NA	TRBJ2-7